These 29 T cell receptor beta chains originate from one sample sequenced in a study of OX40 agonist ivuxolimab in advanced cancers. Here immunoSEQ multiplex PCR was the method, and the copy in TCRdb shows in-frame clones only, minus some. The sample includes some 80,000 clones, just over 85% of them seen just once. The specimen was CD4+ or CD8+ T cells sorted from blood, collected in a trial of the OX40 agonist ivuxolimab. The origin of the receptors is an adult with an advanced solid tumor such as melanoma, head and neck, liver or kidney cancer.

This sequence joins TRBV7-2 and TRBJ2-4; 8 nucleotides agree with TRBD2. This CDR3 comprises 17 residues. Germline CDR1 is SGHTA and CDR2 is FQGNSA. The V and J ends lost 5 bases and 3 bases, in that order; junction bases with no gene match: 12. The CDR3 DNA follows: TGTGCCAGCAGCCCGGGTTTACTCGGGACTAGCAAAAACATTCAGTACTTC. Encoded protein: CASSPGLLGTSKNIQYF.

The CDR3 protein is CASSLDSGNSGNTIYF. For the CDR3, the DNA is TGTGCCAGCAGCTTGGATTCGGGGAACTCTGGAAACACCATATATTTT. The rearrangement links TRBV5-4 to TRBJ1-3; D is unresolved. V was cut by 0 bases and J by 0 bases, with 10 bases left in between. This CDR3 comprises 16 residues. Germline-derived CDR1 and CDR2 are SGHNT and YYREEE (reference sequence).

This clone was seen only a few times. The genes are TRBV5-1 and TRBJ2-3, with TRBD2 as a possible D gene (5 bases). This CDR3 contains 15 residues. Germline CDR1 is SGHRS and CDR2 is YFSETQ. Trimming pared 6 bases from V and 0 bases from J, leaving 14 bases between. In DNA form, the CDR3 reads TGCGCCAGCACCCTGGACTCAGCTAGCACAGATACGCAGTATTTT. This encodes CASTLDSASTDTQYF. Complete variable domain (other parts from reference TRBV5-1 and TRBJ2-3): KAGVTQTPRYLIKTRGQQVTLSCSPISGHRSVSWYQQTPGQGLQFLFEYFSETQRNKGNFPGRFSGRQFSNSRSEMNVSTLELGDSALYLCASTLDSASTDTQYFGPGTRLTVL.

Points on this clone: The sample has other DNA sequences that encode this CDR3 too. This chain connects TRBV9 to TRBJ1-1; D is uncertain. V was pared by 4 bases and J by 1 base, with 8 bases between. The CDR3 length is 13 residues. Germline V gene lookup returns CDR1 SGDLS and CDR2 YYNGEE. The CDR3 here is CASSRARNTEAFF. The DNA for the CDR3 is TGTGCCAGCAGCAGGGCCCGGAACACTGAAGCTTTCTTT.

The chain carries TRBV15 and TRBJ1-5; possible D gene TRBD1, 6 bases. This CDR3 spans 17 amino acids. Trimming stripped 0 bases from V and 1 base from J, with 13 bases between. Germline V gene data show CDR1 as LNHNV and CDR2 as YYDKDF (reference sequence). CDR3 bases: TGTGCCACCAGCAGAGAAGGGGCAGGGACAAGCAATCAGCCCCAGCATTTT. It codes for CATSREGAGTSNQPQHF.

The chain carries TRBV9 and TRBJ1-3; D gene uncertain. Per the germline V gene, CDR1 is SGDLS and CDR2 is YYNGEE. V lost 0 bases to trimming and J lost 0 bases, with 13 bases between them. CDR3 size: 17 residues. This chain's CDR3 is CASSVGIGPNSGNTIYF. The CDR3 nucleotides are TGTGCCAGCAGCGTAGGGATAGGGCCAAACTCTGGAAACACCATATATTTT.

V gene TRBV28 combines with J gene TRBJ2-5; D might be TRBD2 (6 bases). V lost 7 bases to trimming and J lost 4 bases, with 16 bases between them. This CDR3 contains 14 residues. Germline V gene sequence: CDR1 MDHEN, CDR2 SYDVKM. CDR3 sequence: CASNQEGGGETQYF. The CDR3 nucleotides are TGTGCCAGCAACCAGGAGGGCGGAGGAGAGACCCAGTACTTC.

The J gene is TRBJ1-1, the V gene TRBV11-3, with 7 bases matching TRBD1. CDR3 length equals 14 residues. Per the germline V gene, CDR1 is SGHNT and CDR2 is YENEEA. V shed 5 bases, J shed 1 base, and the junction held 4 bases outside the gene matches. CDR3 protein: CASSRQGPNTEAFF. CDR3 sequence (DNA): TGTGCCAGCAGCCGACAGGGACCGAACACTGAAGCTTTCTTT.

This clone appeared a single time. Here the CDR3 DNA reads TGTGCCAGCATACCGGCGGGCCGAGGGAACACTGAAGCTTTCTTT. Its translation is CASIPAGRGNTEAFF. This chain links TRBV28 with TRBJ1-1, with D unresolved. The CDR3 sequence is 15 residues long. V dropped 7 bases and J dropped 1 base, with 16 bases sitting between them. Germline CDR1 is MDHEN and CDR2 is SYDVKM.

The chain joins TRBV19 to TRBJ2-7; D gene ambiguous. CDR1 and CDR2 from the germline V gene are LNHDA and SQIVND (reference sequence). Trimming removed 2 bases from V and 3 bases from J, with 5 bases in between. There are 12 residues in the CDR3. The DNA for the CDR3 is TGTGCCAGTAGTATACAAGGCTACGAGCAGTACTTC. This gives the protein CASSIQGYEQYF.

CDR3 coding DNA: TGTGCCAGCAGTCCGAACCCTGAGCAGCCCCAGCATTTT. The encoded protein is CASSPNPEQPQHF. The gene calls are TRBV6-6 and TRBJ1-5; D is uncertain. Trimming cost V 5 bases and J 7 bases, with 12 bases left between them. In germline, CDR1 is MNHNY, CDR2 SVGAGI (reference sequence). The CDR3 spans 13 residues.

The chain joins TRBV5-6 to TRBJ1-1; weak D call: TRBD1 (5 bases). Trimming pared 4 bases from V and 0 bases from J, leaving 10 bases between. The germline gives CDR1 SGHDT, CDR2 YYEEEE. This CDR3 has 14 amino acids. In DNA, the CDR3 is TGTGCCAGCAGCCGGGGGGTTGTGAACACTGAAGCTTTCTTT. Translating it yields CASSRGVVNTEAFF.

J is TRBJ2-1 and V is TRBV30; D is unresolved. This CDR3 contains 14 residues. Germline V CDR1 and CDR2: GTSNPN, SVGIG (reference sequence). Trimming pared 3 bases from V and 6 bases from J, leaving 15 bases between. The DNA of the CDR3 is TGTGCCTGGAGGCCGGGCTTACCTTTCAATGAGCAGTTCTTC. Its protein is CAWRPGLPFNEQFF.

This clone was recorded only once. This sequence joins TRBV29-1 and TRBJ2-7; perhaps TRBD1 as D (6 bases). The germline CDR1 and CDR2 sequences are SQVTM and ANQGSEA. Deletions cut 4 bases from V and 5 bases from J, with 15 bases between. This CDR3 is 13 amino acids long. The CDR3 here is CSVALRQVDEQYF. For the CDR3, the DNA is TGCAGCGTTGCCCTAAGACAGGTTGACGAGCAGTACTTC.

The chain has TRBV7-5 and TRBJ1-6. TRBV7-5 has pseudogene status. The CDR3 contains 16 residues. The CDR3 region has the DNA TGTGTCAGAGGACCACCAGCCAAAGAGAGGACTGTTCCCCTCCACTTT. It codes for CVRGPPAKERTVPLHF.

This clone has a handful of counts. J is TRBJ1-2 and V is TRBV10-1; TRBD1 is a possible D gene (6 bases). Germline values: CDR1 WNHNN, CDR2 SYGVQD (reference sequence). Trimming shortened V by 5 bases and J by 8 bases, and 15 bases separated the two germline ends. The CDR3 is 13 amino acids. The DNA of the CDR3 is TGCGCCAGCAGTAGATCAGGGGCCTCGGGCTACACCTTC. Translated: CASSRSGASGYTF.

This clone was seen a few times. This rearrangement joins TRBV11-2 to TRBJ2-2, with D unresolved. The CDR3 runs to 13 residues. Deletions cut 3 bases from V and 5 bases from J, with 7 bases between. In germline, CDR1 is SGHAT, CDR2 FQNNGV. CDR3 coding DNA: TGTGCCAGCAGCTTTATTGAAACCGGGGAGCTGTTTTTT. Protein: CASSFIETGELFF. The whole variable domain, remainder taken from reference TRBV11-2 and TRBJ2-2, is EAGVAQSPRYKIIEKRQSVAFWCNPISGHATLYWYQQILGQGPKLLIQFQNNGVVDDSQLPKDRFSAERLKGVDSTLKIQPAKLEDSAVYLCASSFIETGELFFGEGSRLTVL.

This chain joins TRBV28 and TRBJ1-5; D perhaps matches TRBD1 (5 bases). Germline CDR1 is MDHEN and CDR2 is SYDVKM. The CDR3 sequence is 12 residues long. V was trimmed by 9 bases and J by 5 bases, leaving 11 bases between them. The CDR3 is CASLTGYQPQHF. The CDR3 bases are TGTGCCAGTTTAACAGGCTATCAGCCCCAGCATTTT.

Notes on this clone: The conserved phenylalanine or tryptophan normally closing the CDR3 is absent here, so this likely arose from a read error. The gene calls are TRBV30 and TRBJ1-2; D ambiguous. Trimming removed 2 bases at V and 6 bases at J, with 13 bases between. Germline lookup yields CDR1 GTSNPN and CDR2 SVGIG (reference sequence). The CDR3 consists of 13 residues. For the CDR3, the DNA is TGTGCCTGGAGTATCCCTTACGGGGATGGCTACACCCTC. It encodes CAWSIPYGDGYTL.

This clone was seen more than once but under ten times. The J gene is TRBJ1-6, the V gene TRBV10-3, with D possibly TRBD1 on 5 matching bases. This CDR3 spans 14 amino acids. Trimming took 2 bases from V and 7 from J, leaving 9 bases between them. In germline, CDR1 is ENHRY, CDR2 SYGVKD. The CDR3 nucleotides read TGTGCCATCAGTGAGGGCAGGGACAATTCACCCCTCCACTTT. Its protein product is CAISEGRDNSPLHF.

This sequence joins TRBV15 and TRBJ2-5; 7 nucleotides match TRBD2. CDR3 length equals 16 residues. After removal of 2 bases from V and 2 bases from J, the junction contained 8 bases not matched to a gene. Germline CDR1 and CDR2: LNHNV and YYDKDF (reference sequence). CDR3 protein: CATSRSWGGGQETQYF. The CDR3 DNA follows: TGTGCCACCAGCAGATCTTGGGGCGGGGGTCAAGAGACCCAGTACTTC.

The rearrangement links TRBV2 to TRBJ2-5; D call uncertain. With 4 bases removed from V and 7 bases from J, the gap between germline ends came to 7 bases. The germline V gene encodes CDR1 SNHLY and CDR2 FYNNEI. The CDR3 spans 11 residues. CDR3 amino acids: CASSGVRTQYF. In nucleotides, the CDR3 is TGTGCCAGCAGTGGGGTCCGGACCCAGTACTTC.

The chain has TRBV7-3 and TRBJ1-1; 10 bases map to TRBD1. With 3 bases clipped from V and 4 bases from J, the junction kept 2 bases outside the gene matches. This CDR3 comprises 14 residues. CDR1 SGHTA and CDR2 FQGTGA come from the germline V gene. The CDR3 DNA reads TGTGCCAGCAGCTTGACAGGGGGCGGCACTGAAGCTTTCTTT. Its translation: CASSLTGGGTEAFF.

The chain employs TRBV7-8 and TRBJ2-3; tentative D call: TRBD1 (6 bases). Trimming took off 5 bases at V and 11 bases at J, with 23 bases between the two ends. CDR3 length: 15 amino acids. Germline V gene sequence: CDR1 SGHVS, CDR2 FQNEAQ. The CDR3 protein is CASSEGVYTGLWQYF. Here the CDR3 DNA reads TGTGCCAGCAGCGAGGGGGTCTATACCGGACTTTGGCAGTATTTT.

The rearrangement joins TRBV5-4 to TRBJ2-5, with D unresolved. CDR1 is SGHNT, CDR2 YYREEE, per germline (reference sequence). The CDR3 contains 13 residues. V gave up 0 bases and J gave up 1 base, with 4 bases separating them. The DNA for the CDR3 is TGTGCCAGCAGCTTGGGACCCCAAGAGACCCAGTACTTC. Translated: CASSLGPQETQYF. Using reference TRBV5-4 and TRBJ2-5 for the parts outside the CDR3, the full variable domain is ETGVTQSPTHLIKTRGQQVTLRCSSQSGHNTVSWYQQALGQGPQFIFQYYREEENGRGNFPPRFSGLQFPNYSSELNVNALELDDSALYLCASSLGPQETQYFGPGTRLLVL.

The CDR3 protein is CASEGQMNTEAFF. CDR3 in DNA: TGTGCCAGCGAGGGGCAGATGAACACTGAAGCTTTCTTT. The gene calls are TRBV6-6 and TRBJ1-1, with D perhaps matching TRBD1 (5 bases). The V gene lost 8 bases and the J gene lost 0 bases, with 10 bases spanning the gap. CDR3 size: 13 residues. Germline CDR1 MNHNY, CDR2 SVGAGI (reference sequence).

This clone was detected once. The chain combines TRBV28 with TRBJ2-2; D is undetermined. Trimming pared 6 bases from V and 6 bases from J, leaving 5 bases between. Germline V lookup: CDR1 MDHEN, CDR2 SYDVKM. The CDR3 runs to 11 residues. CDR3 amino acids: CASRVAGELFF. The CDR3 DNA follows: TGTGCCAGCAGGGTTGCCGGGGAGCTGTTTTTT.

This clone was recorded only once. J is TRBJ2-2 and V is TRBV5-1; D remains unclear. The germline V gene encodes CDR1 SGHRS and CDR2 YFSETQ. There are 13 residues in the CDR3. Trimming shortened V by 4 bases and J by 3 bases, and 7 bases separated the two germline ends. CDR3 in amino acids: CASSALYTGELFF. The CDR3 nucleotides read TGCGCCAGCAGCGCTCTCTACACCGGGGAGCTGTTTTTT.

The chain is built from TRBV30 and TRBJ1-4, with 7 bases matching TRBD1. V gave up 3 bases and J gave up 0 bases; unmatched junction bases: 7. There are 16 residues in the CDR3. Germline CDR1 reads GTSNPN; CDR2 reads SVGIG (reference sequence). The CDR3 region is CAWRATGFATNEKLFF. CDR3 bases: TGTGCCTGGAGGGCGACAGGGTTTGCAACTAATGAAAAACTGTTTTTT.